What follows is one TCR beta chain and its context. The record originates from a study of glioma-infiltrating T cells after dendritic cell vaccination. Described time point: after dendritic cell vaccination, including at tumor progression/relapse. Method: immunoSEQ multiplex PCR; TCRdb's copy keeps in-frame clones and lacks some. The data hold approximately 90,000 clones, with 75% to 85% observed a single time. The sequence was collected from a human donor with glioblastoma. Material: blood, obtained after dendritic cell vaccination.

The CDR3 coding sequence is TGTGCCAGCAGCCAAGAGTGGAACTATGGCTACACCTTC. This sequence encodes CASSQEWNYGYTF. The rearrangement joins TRBV7-8 to TRBJ1-2; D unclear. The germline gives CDR1 SGHVS, CDR2 FQNEAQ. V lost 5 bases and J lost 2, with 9 bases in between. This CDR3 contains 13 residues.